This section outlines one T cell receptor (beta chain) sequence together with its context. Its antigen remains unidentified. PCR employed 60 Vbeta and 13 Jbeta primers. Repertoires were generated with immunoSEQ multiplex PCR, while TCRdb's copy carries only in-frame clones and drops some. The profile shows approximately 140,000 clones, approximately 78% of them singletons. The data belong to a study of cytomegalovirus exposure and HLA in healthy donors. The wider study: Some 180 million T cells yielded 100 million or so unique TCR beta sequences in earlier analysis. Study findings and constraints: TCR beta V segments were, for the most part, productive about 90% or about 30% of the time in an earlier analysis. An apparent linkage of common viral pathogens to several of the most significant clusters emerged in a later analysis.

At collection, donors were nominally healthy, but unrecorded immune exposures were probable. CDR1 and CDR2 from the germline V gene are LNHDA and SQIVND (reference sequence). With V trimmed by 8 bases and J by 5 bases, 9 bases remained unmatched. CDR3 length equals 14 residues. The rearrangement joins TRBV19 to TRBJ1-1; 9 bases map to TRBD1. The sequenced sample was PBMCs. This TCR derives from a woman aged 40-49 years in good health and CMV-seropositive. This CDR3 reads CASSTRQGVTEAFF. The CDR3 DNA reads as TGTGCCAGTTCCACTAGACAGGGGGTTACTGAAGCTTTCTTT.